This paragraph reports one TCR beta chain. This sample was included in a study of blood T cell repertoires in COVID-19. Study-level background: Nucleic acid was either cDNA or gDNA, and it came from T cells, B-cell-depleted T cells, or PBMCs.

With V trimmed by 4 bases and J by 4 bases, 4 bases remained unmatched. The CDR3 sequence is 15 residues long. Germline V gene sequence: CDR1 SEHNR, CDR2 FQNEAQ (reference sequence). This table comes from immunoSEQ multiplex PCR, and its TCRdb copy is limited to in-frame clones, with some not included. The sample lists 120,000 or so clones; roughly 84% were seen once. Sequencing was carried out using peripheral blood. The source of this sequence is a woman under 40 who had recovered from COVID-19. The chain employs TRBV7-9 and TRBJ2-5, with 12 bases that match TRBD1. CDR3 sequence reads: CASSWGQGAPETQYF. DNA of the CDR3: TGTGCCAGCAGCTGGGGACAGGGGGCTCCAGAGACCCAGTACTTC. Filled out from reference TRBV7-9 and TRBJ2-5, the complete variable domain reads DTGVSQNPRHKITKRGQNVTFRCDPISEHNRLYWYRQTLGQGPEFLTYFQNEAQLEKSRLLSDRFSAERPKGSFSTLEIQRTEQGDSAMYLCASSWGQGAPETQYFGPGTRLLVL.